Below are 22 T cell receptor beta chains sequenced from a single sample in a study of CD8+CD57+ T cells in acquired aplastic anemia. The use of genomic DNA as template underpinned the TCR beta VDJ and CDR3 profiling. TCRdb re-derived calls from the reads in MiXCR, one entry per CDR3 protein. Of approximately 380,000 distinct CDR3 sequences listed, about two thirds are singletons. Source material: sorted CD4+, CD8+, or CD8+CD57+ T cells (not recorded which) from PBMCs. These receptors were obtained from a human donor in good health, serving as a control.

The rearrangement links TRBV7-2 to TRBJ1-5; no reliable D call. V was pared by 5 bases and J by 10 bases, with 27 bases between. The CDR3 covers 17 residues. The germline CDR1 and CDR2 sequences are SGHTA and FQGNSA. CDR3 nucleotides: TGTGCCAGCAGCCCAGCACAAACCCGAGTGATGAACACTCCCCAGCATTTT. Translation: CASSPAQTRVMNTPQHF.

This chain links TRBV20-1 with TRBJ2-5; 14 bases map to TRBD2. There are 15 residues in the CDR3. Trimming took 4 bases from V and 6 from J; bases not matched to a gene: 7. Germline V gene sequence: CDR1 DFQATT, CDR2 SNEGSKA (reference sequence). CDR3 coding DNA: TGCAGTGCTACACCGGGACTAGCGGGGGTCCAGACCCAGTACTTC. This encodes CSATPGLAGVQTQYF.

Details on this clonotype: One end of the junction does not line up with germline, which may come from a read error. This chain uses TRBV7-3 with TRBJ1-4, with no clear D. The CDR3 totals 12 residues. Germline CDR1 SGHTA, CDR2 FQGTGA. The CDR3 here is CASSLSKEKQLF. The CDR3 DNA reads as TGTGCCAGCAGCTTAAGCAAGGAAAAACAGCTGTTC.

This sequence joins TRBV7-2 and TRBJ2-2, with 10 bases aligning to TRBD2. With 1 base clipped from V and 3 bases from J, the junction kept 2 bases outside the gene matches. Germline V gives CDR1 SGHTA, CDR2 FQGNSA. The CDR3 spans 16 residues. DNA for the CDR3: TGTGCCAGCAGCTTAGTTGGACTAGCGGACACCGGGGAGCTGTTTTTT. Its translation is CASSLVGLADTGELFF.

The V and J genes are TRBV5-1 and TRBJ1-1, with D uncertain. The V gene lost 2 bases and the J gene lost 7 bases, with 15 bases spanning the gap. Germline-derived CDR1 and CDR2 are SGHRS and YFSETQ. CDR3 length: 14 amino acids. The CDR3 region has the DNA TGCGCCAGCAGCTTTTCGAGCAATGAGCATGAAGCTTTCTTT. This gives the protein CASSFSSNEHEAFF.

This chain connects TRBV2 to TRBJ1-2; possibly TRBD1 for D (6 bases). Trimming removed 6 bases from V and 5 bases from J, with 19 bases in between. The CDR3 extends over 15 amino acids. Looked up from germline, CDR1 is SNHLY and CDR2 is FYNNEI. The CDR3 sequence is CASSPRTDTAYGYTF. The CDR3 DNA follows: TGTGCCAGCAGCCCCCGGACAGATACAGCGTATGGCTACACCTTC.

The J gene is TRBJ2-1, the V gene TRBV24-1; 8 bases map to TRBD1. The CDR3 totals 12 residues. V was pared by 9 bases and J by 3 bases, with 0 bases of the junction left unmatched. Germline V gene sequence: CDR1 KGHDR, CDR2 SFDVKD. CDR3 coding DNA: TGTGCCACCGGGACAGGCTACAATGAGCAGTTCTTC. It yields the protein CATGTGYNEQFF.

This clonotype came up many times. CDR3 DNA sequence: TGCAGTGCCCCTGGCCTCGAGGACGGGGAGCTGTTTTTT. It encodes CSAPGLEDGELFF. The chain is built from TRBV20-1 and TRBJ2-2; D ambiguous. V lost 6 bases and J 7 bases, leaving 15 bases between the germline ends. This CDR3 comprises 13 residues. CDR1 and CDR2 from the germline V gene are DFQATT and SNEGSKA (reference sequence).

Details on this clonotype: The junction and the germline gene differ at one end; a read error may be behind it. V usage is TRBV12-3 or TRBV12-4 and J usage is TRBJ2-5; 10 bases fit TRBD1. The CDR3 has 15 amino acids. In DNA form, the CDR3 reads TGCGCCAGCAGCTTAAGTGGGACAGGGGAGGAGACCCAGTACTTC. It is translated as CASSLSGTGEETQYF.

For this clonotype: Lacking the conserved final phenylalanine or tryptophan, this CDR3 likely reflects a read error. The DNA is omitted, as the CDR3 cannot be located on it reliably, and the CDR3 follows TCRdb's listing. CDR3 residues: CASCFDQGDCYTAFS. The V gene is TRBV2, the J gene TRBJ1-1; the table gives TRBD1 as D, unverified against the DNA. Germline V gives CDR1 SNHLY, CDR2 FYNNEI. The CDR3 is 15 residues long, counting both termini.

Notes on this clonotype: An end of the junction differs from the germline gene, which may be a read error. The chain combines TRBV5-1 with TRBJ1-1, with 7 bases lining up with TRBD1. CDR1 and CDR2 (germline): SGHRS, YFSETQ. The CDR3 spans 14 residues. CDR3 in amino acids: CASSLARGGGEAFF. The CDR3 DNA reads TGTGCCAGCAGCTTGGCCAGGGGGGGCGGTGAAGCTTTCTTT.

The chain carries TRBV20-1 and TRBJ1-1, with D unclear. The CDR3 is 14 residues long. Trimming removed 1 base from V and 6 bases from J, with 15 bases in between. CDR1 DFQATT and CDR2 SNEGSKA come from the germline V gene (reference sequence). CDR3 region: CSARVGENTAEAFF. The CDR3 DNA sequence: TGCAGTGCTAGAGTCGGCGAAAACACTGCTGAAGCTTTCTTT.

This chain joins TRBV10-3 and TRBJ1-2; D perhaps matches TRBD1 (6 bases). The CDR3 has 13 residues. V lost 7 bases and J lost 12, with 21 bases in between. Germline CDR1 reads ENHRY; CDR2 reads SYGVKD. This CDR3 reads CAIKPGASYDHTF. CDR3 DNA sequence: TGTGCCATCAAGCCGGGGGCGAGCTATGACCACACCTTC.

The chain joins TRBV15 to TRBJ2-7, with D maybe TRBD1 (6 bases). Trimming left V 9 bases short and J 8 bases short, with 20 bases between. The germline CDR1 and CDR2 sequences are LNHNV and YYDKDF (reference sequence). The CDR3 contains 13 residues. The CDR3 reads CATGGGWPDKQYF. CDR3 in DNA: TGTGCCACGGGTGGGGGCTGGCCCGACAAGCAGTACTTC.

This clonotype was observed many times. The chain employs TRBV19 and TRBJ1-5; D is uncertain. The ends were cut back, 2 bases at V and 2 bases at J, with 13 bases in the middle. The CDR3 totals 16 residues. Per the germline V gene, CDR1 is LNHDA and CDR2 is SQIVND (reference sequence). The CDR3 DNA is TGTGCCAGTAGTATACAAGGAATCCATGGCAATCAGCCCCAGCATTTT. This encodes CASSIQGIHGNQPQHF.

Notes on this clonotype: A single base separates this from a much larger clone, so it may be a read error. The chain is built from TRBV3-1 and TRBJ1-3; D is uncertain. The CDR3 covers 13 residues. Germline V gene data show CDR1 as LGHDT and CDR2 as YNNKEL (reference sequence). The CDR3 sequence: CTSSQVKGNTIYF. CDR3 in DNA: TGTACCAGCAGCCAAGTGAAGGGAAACACCATATATTTT. The variable domain in full, with the rest retrieved from reference TRBV3-1 and TRBJ1-3, is DTAVSQTPKYLVTQMGNDKSIKCEQNLGHDTMYWYKQDSKKFLKIMFSYNNKELIINETVPNRFSPKSPDKAHLNLHINSLELGDSAVYFCTSSQVKGNTIYFGEGSWLTVV.

Note on this clonotype: Because the CDR3 is missing its conserved closing phenylalanine or tryptophan, this is likely a read error. The chain carries TRBV7-2 and TRBJ2-2; D not certain. CDR1 SGHTA and CDR2 FQGNSA come from the germline V gene. The CDR3 extends over 13 amino acids. CDR3 DNA sequence: TGTGCCAGCAGCCCAGGCGAGACCGAGGAGCTGTTTCCT. It yields the protein CASSPGETEELFP.

This clonotype came up many times. The J gene is TRBJ1-6, the V gene TRBV6-1, with D perhaps matching TRBD1 (6 bases). The CDR3 length is 15 residues. Germline V gene sequence: CDR1 MNHNS, CDR2 SASEGT. Trimming removed 3 bases at V and 5 bases at J, with 11 bases between. For the CDR3, the DNA is TGTGCCAGCAGTGATGGGCAGGGGCATAATTCACCCCTCCACTTT. Its translation is CASSDGQGHNSPLHF.

Worth noting for this clonotype: Germline is not matched at one junction end, which may reflect a read error. This chain connects TRBV6-9 to TRBJ2-1; 11 nucleotides agree with TRBD1. Germline CDR1 and CDR2: MNHGY and SVAAGI. The CDR3 spans 18 residues. The DNA of the CDR3 is TGTGCCATCAGTCAAGATTCGTCCCAGGACAGGGGGCTTGGTGAGCAGTTCTTC. It codes for CAISQDSSQDRGLGEQFF.

Concerning this clonotype itself: Since a much larger clone is just one base distant, this may be a read error. No conserved phenylalanine or tryptophan is present at the end of the CDR3, so a read error is the likely explanation. V is TRBV11-2 and J is TRBJ2-3, with TRBD2 identical over 7 bases. The germline V gene encodes CDR1 SGHAT and CDR2 FQNNGV. The CDR3 is 14 residues long. V shed 3 bases and J 2 bases; nucleotides not matched to a gene: 2. CDR3 DNA sequence: TGTGCCAGCAGCTTGGGAGGGATCACAGATACGCAGTATTCT. Protein sequence: CASSLGGITDTQYS.

Regarding this clonotype: Its ends do not fully match the called genes, so a read error is possible. This chain links TRBV7-9 with TRBJ2-1, with 8 bases matching TRBD2. TRBJ2-7 matches the DNA end more closely, so the J call is doubtful. This CDR3 comprises 14 residues. Germline-derived CDR1 and CDR2 are SEHNR and FQNEAQ (reference sequence). The CDR3 loop reads CATSSGSQMQEQYF. CDR3 coding DNA: TGTGCCACCAGCAGCGGGAGTCAGATGCAAGAGCAGTACTTC.

This clonotype was counted a single time. The rearrangement joins TRBV7-2 to TRBJ2-2; D may be TRBD1 (6 bases). Germline CDR1 is SGHTA and CDR2 is FQGNSA. This CDR3 contains 15 residues. Trimming removed 1 base at V and 6 bases at J, with 12 bases between. The CDR3 spells CASSLVQGLAGELFF. The CDR3, as DNA: TGTGCCAGCAGCTTAGTACAGGGCTTGGCCGGGGAGCTGTTTTTT.